This T cell receptor beta chain was sequenced for a study of cytomegalovirus exposure and HLA in healthy donors. Study conclusions and caveats: Whilst most TCR sequences proved rare, a subset of public TCRs occurred across many donors. Among TCR beta chains of equal frequency, HLA-associated ones were more clonally expanded in a later analysis.

PCR used 60 Vbeta primers and 13 Jbeta primers. The method was immunoSEQ multiplex PCR; TCRdb's version includes in-frame clones alone and lacks a portion of them. The top ten hold just over 1% of the sample, which has under 150,000 clones, more than 70% seen once. Though nominally healthy at sampling, donors likely had unrecorded immune exposures. Points on this clone: Its target is not known.

The sequence was obtained from a human donor in good health. The sequenced sample consisted of PBMCs.

CDR3 sequence: CASSSGQTLSYEQYF. For the CDR3, the DNA is TGTGCCAGCAGCTCGGGACAGACTCTTAGCTACGAGCAGTACTTC. V usage is TRBV9 and J usage is TRBJ2-7; 7 positions agree with TRBD1. This CDR3 has 15 amino acids. V gave up 4 bases and J gave up 3 bases; unmatched junction bases: 10. From germline, CDR1 is SGDLS and CDR2 YYNGEE.